The rows below give T cell receptor beta chains drawn from one sample of a study of CD8+CD57+ T cells in acquired aplastic anemia. TCRdb used MiXCR to reprocess the reads, holding one entry per CDR3 protein. The profile shows under 40,000 distinct CDR3 sequences, approximately 73% of them singletons. Sequencing was done on a sample of sorted CD4+, CD8+, or CD8+CD57+ T cells (not recorded which) from PBMCs. These receptors were collected from a human donor in good health, serving as a control. Both conserved end residues are part of each CDR3. D genes are given only for firm matches. Clone size is stated in some rows and not others, as once, few, many or a class when expanded.

J,length,D,V,size,DNA,CDR3
TRBJ1-6,17,TRBD1,TRBV19,once,TGTGCCAGTAGAGGGACAGGGGACACTGCCCGGGGTTCACCCCTCCACTTT,CASRGTGDTARGSPLHF
TRBJ2-7,12,NA,TRBV19,few,TGTGCCAGTAGTACGCCAGGTTACGAGCAGTACTTC,CASSTPGYEQYF
TRBJ2-5,11,NA,TRBV7-8,NA,TGTGCCAGCTTGAAAACGGAGACCCAGTACTTC,CASLKTETQYF
TRBJ1-6,16,TRBD1,TRBV20-1,NA,TGCAGTGCCAGACCCACACAGGGGATTGTTAATTCACCCCTCCACTTT,CSARPTQGIVNSPLHF
TRBJ2-3,15,NA,TRBV11-2,NA,TGTGCCAGCAGCTTAGGCGGCATCACCACAGATACGCAGTATTTT,CASSLGGITTDTQYF
TRBJ2-2,12,NA,TRBV20-1,NA,TGCAGTGCTAGAGGAGGGTGGGGGGAGCTGTTTTTT,CSARGGWGELFF
TRBJ2-3,14,NA,TRBV5-1,NA,TGCGCCAGCAGCGAGCCCCCAGCAACAGATACGCAGTATTTT,CASSEPPATDTQYF
TRBJ1-2,17,NA,TRBV10-3,NA,TGTGCCATCAGTGAGTCCTATGGGACACTTTCTAACTATGGCTACACCTTC,CAISESYGTLSNYGYTF
TRBJ2-3,14,TRBD2,TRBV6-2/TRBV6-3,NA,TGTGCCAGCAGTTATGCGGGGGGCACAGATACGCAGTATTTT,CASSYAGGTDTQYF
TRBJ1-6,13,NA,TRBV6-1,once,TGTGCCAGCAGTGAAGCGCAGCGATCACCCCTCCACTTT,CASSEAQRSPLHF
TRBJ2-5,14,TRBD1,TRBV24-1,NA,TGTGCCACCAGTAATAGGACAGGTCAAGAGACCCAGTACTTC,CATSNRTGQETQYF
TRBJ1-2,12,TRBD1,TRBV7-2,NA,TGTGCCAGCAGCACAGGGGGCGGTGGCTACACCTTC,CASSTGGGGYTF
TRBJ1-5,13,NA,TRBV19,NA,TGTGCCAGTAGTGGACATAGCAATCAGCCCCAGCATTTT,CASSGHSNQPQHF
TRBJ2-1,15,TRBD2,TRBV7-2,NA,TGTGCCAGCAGTTCTAGCGGGGGGGATTACGATGAGCAGTTCTTC,CASSSSGGDYDEQFF
TRBJ1-2,13,NA,TRBV6-1,NA,TGTGCCAACCCCTTAGGGTTTAGCTATGGCTACACCTTC,CANPLGFSYGYTF
TRBJ1-1,12,NA,TRBV2,NA,TGTGCCAGCAGGGACAGCACAACTGAAGCTTTCTTT,CASRDSTTEAFF
TRBJ2-1,15,TRBD1,TRBV12-3/TRBV12-4,medium-sized,TGTGCCAGCAGTTCTACAGGGGGCGATCGGGATGAGCAGTTCTTC,CASSSTGGDRDEQFF
TRBJ2-5,13,TRBD2,TRBV20-1,NA,TGCAGTGCCACCGGGACTAGCGGGGGGGCCCAGTACTTC,CSATGTSGGAQYF
TRBJ2-3,16,TRBD2,TRBV7-8,once,TGTGCCAGCAGCTTAGTGTCTAGCGGGGATACAGATACGCAGTATTTT,CASSLVSSGDTDTQYF
TRBJ2-3,11,NA,TRBV2,NA,TGTGCCAGCAGTAAGGAAGATACGCAGTATTTT,CASSKEDTQYF
TRBJ1-4,14,NA,TRBV12-3/TRBV12-4,few,TGTGCCAGCAGTTTATCTGCGAGTGATGGGAAACTGTTTTTT,CASSLSASDGKLFF
TRBJ1-1,15,NA,TRBV6-7,medium-sized,TGTGCCAGCAGTTACTCGGGGGTTGGCGTCACTGAAGCTTTCTTT,CASSYSGVGVTEAFF
TRBJ1-6,15,NA,TRBV20-1,NA,TGCAGTGCTCCAGCTCAGGCCCTCTATAATTCACCCCTCCACTTT,CSAPAQALYNSPLHF
TRBJ1-1,13,TRBD1,TRBV20-1,few,TGCAGTGCTAGCACAGGGGGCGCGTCTGAAGCTTTCTTT,CSASTGGASEAFF
TRBJ2-1,14,NA,TRBV7-3,few,TGTGCCAGCAAGGTACGGGGGACACACAATGAGCAGTTCTTC,CASKVRGTHNEQFF
TRBJ1-2,12,NA,TRBV24-1,NA,TGTGCCACCAGCTCGGGGGGATATGGCTACACCTTC,CATSSGGYGYTF
TRBJ2-7,13,TRBD2,TRBV20-1,NA,TGCAGTGCTAGACAAAAGGCAGCGGGGGAGCAGTACTTC,CSARQKAAGEQYF